The 31 T cell receptor beta chains in this list originate from one sample, sequenced in a study of blood T cell repertoires in COVID-19. Here immunoSEQ multiplex PCR was the method, and the copy in TCRdb shows in-frame clones only, minus some. The sample has around 180,000 clones, about 88% seen once. Sequenced material: peripheral blood. The receptors shown here come from a man between 60 and 70 years old with acute or convalescent COVID-19.

The chain uses TRBV24-1 and TRBJ1-4; TRBD1 matches 7 bases. The germline V gene encodes CDR1 KGHDR and CDR2 SFDVKD. This CDR3 is built from 16 residues. V lost 7 bases to trimming and J lost 5 bases; unmatched junction nucleotides: 12. Here the CDR3 reads CATRPDRIGRNEKLFF. In DNA form, the CDR3 reads TGTGCCACCAGACCGGACAGGATCGGCCGAAATGAAAAACTGTTTTTT.

The chain has TRBV7-2 and TRBJ2-7; possible D gene TRBD1, 6 bases. Germline V gene lookup returns CDR1 SGHTA and CDR2 FQGNSA. This CDR3 has 16 residues. With 0 bases removed from V and 1 base from J, the gap between germline ends came to 13 bases. The CDR3 here is CASSLAGAPGSYEQYF. In DNA form, the CDR3 reads TGTGCCAGCAGCTTAGCGGGGGCCCCGGGGTCCTACGAGCAGTACTTC.

The V gene is TRBV7-9, the J gene TRBJ2-1, with 7 bases that match TRBD1. Germline CDR1 and CDR2: SEHNR and FQNEAQ (reference sequence). The CDR3 loop spans 15 amino acids. V lost 1 base to trimming and J lost 9 bases; unmatched junction nucleotides: 9. CDR3 sequence: CASSLEGGPTSEQFF. The CDR3 bases are TGTGCCAGCAGCTTAGAAGGGGGCCCAACAAGTGAGCAGTTCTTC.

The genes are TRBV5-5 and TRBJ2-5, with a tentative D call TRBD2 (6 bases). Germline V gives CDR1 SGHKS, CDR2 YYEKEE (reference sequence). V was clipped by 4 bases and J by 5 bases, with 24 bases between them. The CDR3 is made up of 17 amino acids. Here the CDR3 reads CASSPGFLDLARETQYF. The CDR3 DNA reads TGTGCCAGCAGCCCTGGATTTTTGGATCTAGCGAGGGAGACCCAGTACTTC.

This clone was seen a few times. V usage is TRBV19 and J usage is TRBJ2-1; 11 nucleotides match TRBD2. J lost 2 bases, V lost 5 bases, and 2 bases had no gene match. The CDR3 is made up of 15 amino acids. Per germline, CDR1 LNHDA and CDR2 SQIVND (reference sequence). The CDR3 DNA reads TGTGCCAGTAGTGATAGCGGGGGGGCCTACAATGAGCAGTTCTTC. Protein sequence: CASSDSGGAYNEQFF. Supplemented by reference TRBV19 and TRBJ2-1, the full variable domain reads DGGITQSPKYLFRKEGQNVTLSCEQNLNHDAMYWYRQDPGQGLRLIYYSQIVNDFQKGDIAEGYSVSREKKESFPLTVTSAQKNPTAFYLCASSDSGGAYNEQFFGPGTRLTVL.

To note about this clone: Within the sample, other DNA sequences also encode this same CDR3. The rearrangement uses TRBV5-1 and TRBJ2-2; TRBD2 matches at 7 bases. This CDR3 is 15 amino acids long. V lost 0 bases, J lost 5 bases, and 4 bases stayed unmatched. Germline-derived CDR1 and CDR2 are SGHRS and YFSETQ. CDR3 sequence (DNA): TGCGCCAGCAGCTTGGGCGGGAGAGGAACCGGGGAGCTGTTTTTT. The encoded protein is CASSLGGRGTGELFF.

The chain couples TRBV12-3 or TRBV12-4 to TRBJ1-1; 7 bases match TRBD1. After removal of 2 bases from V and 5 bases from J, the junction contained 2 bases not matched to a gene. This CDR3 is 13 amino acids long. The CDR3 DNA follows: TGTGCCAGCAGTTTAAAGGGGGCTACTGAAGCTTTCTTT. Translating it yields CASSLKGATEAFF.

V and J are TRBV7-2 and TRBJ1-5; 9 positions match TRBD1. Germline V gene lookup returns CDR1 SGHTA and CDR2 FQGNSA. Unmatched junction bases numbered 7, after V lost 4 bases and J lost 6 bases. The CDR3 runs 15 residues. The DNA of the CDR3 is TGTGCCAGCAGCTCACAGGGGGCGAAACTTCAGCCCCAGCATTTT. It specifies CASSSQGAKLQPQHF. The entire variable domain, with the rest obtained from reference TRBV7-2 and TRBJ1-5, is as follows: GAGVSQSPSNKVTEKGKDVELRCDPISGHTALYWYRQSLGQGLEFLIYFQGNSAPDKSGLPSDRFSAERTGGSVSTLTIQRTQQEDSAVYLCASSSQGAKLQPQHFGDGTRLSIL.

The chain links TRBV5-4 to TRBJ1-2; the match to TRBD1 covers 12 bases. The length of the CDR3 is 17 residues. After removal of 2 bases from V and 0 bases from J, the junction contained 5 bases not matched to a gene. Germline V CDR1 and CDR2: SGHNT, YYREEE (reference sequence). CDR3 sequence: CASSLRDRGRPNYGYTF. The CDR3 coding sequence is TGTGCCAGCAGCTTACGGGACAGGGGGCGTCCTAACTATGGCTACACCTTC.

This clone turned up a few times. The chain combines TRBV18 with TRBJ1-1, with a possible D match to TRBD1 (6 bases). V lost 0 bases and J 7 bases, leaving 12 bases between the germline ends. Germline loops: CDR1 KGHSH, CDR2 LQKENI. The CDR3 is 14 residues long. The CDR3 DNA reads as TGTGCCAGCTCACCACCTGGGGGAGGGGGTGAAGCTTTCTTT. Protein: CASSPPGGGGEAFF.

V usage is TRBV11-3 and J usage is TRBJ2-5; TRBD1 aligns across 8 bases. The CDR3 spans 17 residues. Germline V gives CDR1 SGHNT, CDR2 YENEEA. V gave up 1 base and J gave up 2 bases; unmatched junction bases: 9. The CDR3 DNA reads as TGTGCCAGCAGCTTAGTCTCAGGGACAGGCCTTCAAGAGACCCAGTACTTC. This gives the protein CASSLVSGTGLQETQYF.

This chain joins TRBV5-5 and TRBJ1-5; no clear D. The V and J ends lost 4 bases and 6 bases respectively, with 11 bases between them. Germline V lookup: CDR1 SGHKS, CDR2 YYEKEE (reference sequence). CDR3 size: 13 residues. The CDR3 sequence is CASSELGIQPQHF. The CDR3 bases are TGTGCCAGCAGCGAACTGGGCATTCAGCCCCAGCATTTT.

The DNA for the CDR3 is TGTGCCTGGAGTGTACCTGGGGCAGGGGGGATTCGGGGCACTGAAGCTTTCTTT. This sequence encodes CAWSVPGAGGIRGTEAFF. V usage is TRBV30 and J usage is TRBJ1-1, with 7 bases that match TRBD1. This CDR3 comprises 18 residues. V lost 0 bases and J lost 4; bases outside the gene matches: 17. Germline V gene data show CDR1 as GTSNPN and CDR2 as SVGIG (reference sequence).

This chain links TRBV6-5 with TRBJ2-1; 8 bases are shared with TRBD1. J gave up 7 bases and V 7 bases, and 9 bases lay outside the gene matches. The germline V gene has CDR1 MNHEY and CDR2 SVGAGI. The CDR3 is 14 residues long. The DNA of the CDR3 is TGTGCCAGCAACCCGGGACAGGAGTCAAATGAGCAGTTCTTC. It yields the protein CASNPGQESNEQFF.

The chain is built from TRBV10-3 and TRBJ1-6; no clear D gene. The CDR3 covers 12 residues. Germline V lookup: CDR1 ENHRY, CDR2 SYGVKD. V shed 10 bases and J shed 7 bases, with 11 bases lying between them. DNA of the CDR3: TGTGCCACGAGAGCGACGAATTCACCCCTCCACTTT. Its protein product is CATRATNSPLHF.

The J gene is TRBJ1-2, the V gene TRBV6-1, with D perhaps matching TRBD1 (5 bases). Germline V gene data show CDR1 as MNHNS and CDR2 as SASEGT. The CDR3 has 13 amino acids. The V end was cut by 2 bases, the J end by 2 bases, with 6 bases between. This chain's CDR3 is CASSERGNYGYTF. CDR3 nucleotide sequence: TGTGCCAGCAGTGAAAGGGGAAACTATGGCTACACCTTC.

The rearrangement uses TRBV6-5 and TRBJ1-2; TRBD1 aligns across 10 bases. There are 15 residues in the CDR3. Germline V gene lookup returns CDR1 MNHEY and CDR2 SVGAGI. Trimming cost V 6 bases and J 6 bases; bases outside gene matches: 10. CDR3 in amino acids: CASRRQGAPLDGYTF. The CDR3 DNA is TGTGCCAGCAGGCGACAGGGGGCTCCACTTGATGGCTACACCTTC.

V is TRBV2 and J is TRBJ1-1; D call uncertain. Trimming stripped 6 bases from V and 4 bases from J, with 12 bases between. Germline CDR1 SNHLY, CDR2 FYNNEI. The CDR3 covers 13 residues. The CDR3 sequence: CASSHRVGTEAFF. The CDR3 nucleotides read TGTGCCAGCAGCCACCGGGTCGGCACTGAAGCTTTCTTT.

The rearrangement joins TRBV12-3 or TRBV12-4 to TRBJ1-2; D gene uncertain. V was trimmed by 4 bases and J by 12 bases, leaving 9 bases between them. This CDR3 has 10 residues. CDR3: CASSYNQDTF. The DNA of the CDR3 is TGTGCCAGCAGTTACAACCAGGACACCTTC.

This clone was seen just once. The chain joins TRBV24-1 to TRBJ1-2; TRBD1 matches at 12 bases. Germline CDR1 reads KGHDR; CDR2 reads SFDVKD. V shed 4 bases, J shed 8 bases, and the junction held 16 bases outside the gene matches. The CDR3 runs to 18 residues. Here the CDR3 DNA reads TGTGCCACCAGTGACAACTTGGGACAGGGGGCGGGGGCCTTGGGCTACACCTTC. It yields the protein CATSDNLGQGAGALGYTF.

The V and J genes are TRBV7-4 and TRBJ2-7; TRBD2 agrees at 7 bases. V dropped 3 bases and J dropped 0; count of bases not matched to a gene: 8. The length of the CDR3 is 16 residues. Germline CDR1 and CDR2: SGHVT and SQSDAQ. CDR3 amino acids: CASSFRLALDSYEQYV. CDR3 coding DNA: TGTGCCAGCAGCTTCAGACTAGCACTAGACTCCTACGAGCAGTACGTC.

The chain has TRBV5-1 and TRBJ1-5; D is uncertain. Between the trimmed V and J ends, which lost 1 base and 6 bases, there was a span of 2 bases. Germline V lookup: CDR1 SGHRS, CDR2 YFSETQ. This CDR3 is 11 amino acids long. CDR3 protein: CASSLRQPQHF. The CDR3, as DNA: TGCGCCAGCAGCTTGCGTCAGCCCCAGCATTTT.

The J gene is TRBJ2-3, the V gene TRBV11-3; a possible D gene is TRBD2 (7 bases). Germline V CDR1 and CDR2: SGHNT, YENEEA. Trimming took off 1 base at V and 0 bases at J, with 11 bases between the two ends. This CDR3 spans 16 amino acids. CDR3 DNA sequence: TGTGCCAGCAGCTTAGGCGGGGGCCCTAGCACAGATACGCAGTATTTT. Its protein is CASSLGGGPSTDTQYF. Together with reference TRBV11-3 and TRBJ2-3, the CDR3 gives the full variable domain: EAGVVQSPRYKIIEKKQPVAFWCNPISGHNTLYWYLQNLGQGPELLIRYENEEAVDDSQLPKDRFSAERLKGVDSTLKIQPAELGDSAVYLCASSLGGGPSTDTQYFGPGTRLTVL.

The chain has TRBV5-1 and TRBJ1-2, with D possibly matching TRBD1 (5 bases). CDR1 and CDR2 (germline): SGHRS, YFSETQ. Trimming removed 2 bases from V and 8 bases from J, with 22 bases in between. There are 16 residues in the CDR3. This CDR3 reads CASSLGILQGGGGYTF. For the CDR3, the DNA is TGCGCCAGCAGCTTAGGCATACTTCAGGGAGGCGGGGGCTACACCTTC.

CDR3 in DNA: TGTGCCAGCGAGCAGGGGGGTAACTATGGCTACACCTTC. Residues: CASEQGGNYGYTF. The J gene is TRBJ1-2, the V gene TRBV25-1, with 7 bases lining up with TRBD1. This CDR3 is built from 13 residues. V was pared by 8 bases and J by 1 base, with 4 bases of the junction left unmatched. Germline lookup yields CDR1 MGHDK and CDR2 SYGVNS.

The gene calls are TRBV5-1 and TRBJ1-1; TRBD1 aligns across 7 bases. V shed 2 bases, J shed 2 bases, and the junction held 3 bases outside the gene matches. CDR1 and CDR2 (germline): SGHRS, YFSETQ. The CDR3 length is 14 residues. CDR3 DNA: TGCGCCAGCAGCTTTAACAGGGGAAACACTGAAGCTTTCTTT. Protein: CASSFNRGNTEAFF.

This chain links TRBV15 with TRBJ1-4; possible D gene TRBD1, 6 bases. The length of the CDR3 is 15 residues. Germline V gene lookup returns CDR1 LNHNV and CDR2 YYDKDF (reference sequence). With 4 bases removed from V and 4 bases from J, the gap between germline ends came to 13 bases. The CDR3 DNA is TGTGCCACCAGCACGGGGGGGCAGGATAATGAAAAACTGTTTTTT. Translated, it gives CATSTGGQDNEKLFF.

The chain uses TRBV24-1 and TRBJ2-7; 8 nucleotides agree with TRBD2. V dropped 6 bases and J dropped 6; count of bases not matched to a gene: 9. This CDR3 is built from 14 residues. Germline loops: CDR1 KGHDR, CDR2 SFDVKD. This CDR3 reads CATSIALAEGEQYV. The CDR3 region has the DNA TGTGCCACCAGTATCGCACTAGCGGAAGGCGAGCAGTACGTC.

The genes are TRBV24-1 and TRBJ2-5, with 8 bases identical to TRBD2. CDR1 and CDR2 (germline): KGHDR, SFDVKD. V lost 7 bases to trimming and J lost 2 bases; unmatched junction nucleotides: 11. The CDR3 is 16 residues long. The CDR3 is CATSPGLAALQETQYF. The CDR3 region has the DNA TGTGCCACCAGCCCCGGACTAGCAGCTTTACAAGAGACCCAGTACTTC.

The sample holds one count of this clone. This chain uses TRBV7-9 with TRBJ1-1, with a weak D call TRBD1 (5 bases). Germline V lookup: CDR1 SEHNR, CDR2 FQNEAQ (reference sequence). Trimming pared 0 bases from V and 0 bases from J, leaving 11 bases between. The CDR3 is 16 amino acids. CDR3 residues: CASSLAGGLLNTEAFF. The CDR3 DNA reads as TGTGCCAGCAGCTTAGCGGGGGGACTATTGAACACTGAAGCTTTCTTT.

This clone was seen just once. The rearrangement uses TRBV12-3 or TRBV12-4 and TRBJ1-2; D ambiguous. Trimming left V 3 bases short and J 5 bases short, with 10 bases between. This CDR3 contains 13 residues. This CDR3 is CASSFPAEYGYTF. Here the CDR3 DNA reads TGTGCCAGCAGTTTTCCCGCGGAGTATGGCTACACCTTC.